The rows below give T cell receptor beta chains drawn from one sample of a study of blood T cells in healthy people across ages. TCRdb used MiXCR to reprocess the 5' RACE reads, holding one entry per CDR3 protein. In the table there are some 710,000 distinct CDR3 sequences, about 46% of which are singletons. The material sequenced was blood. These receptor sequences come from a man older than 75 in good health. Both conserved end residues are part of each CDR3. The D gene is left open where the match is weak. Not every row has a clone size; where given, it reads once, few, many or a size class.

j_call: TRBJ2-3
clone_size: many
v_call: TRBV20-1
d_call: NA
cdr3_nt: TGCAGTGCTAGCGGGAGCACAGATACGCAGTATTTT
cdr3_aa: CSASGSTDTQYF

j_call: TRBJ2-3
clone_size: few
v_call: TRBV29-1
d_call: TRBD2
cdr3_nt: TGCAGCGTTGAAGATCGGGGGACTAGCGGGAGGGGGATTATTAGCACAGATACGCAGTATTTT
cdr3_aa: CSVEDRGTSGRGIISTDTQYF

j_call: TRBJ1-6
clone_size: NA
v_call: TRBV25-1
d_call: NA
cdr3_nt: TGTGCCAGCAGAATGGACAGAGCATATAATTCACCCCTCCACTTT
cdr3_aa: CASRMDRAYNSPLHF

j_call: TRBJ2-5
clone_size: NA
v_call: TRBV7-3
d_call: TRBD2
cdr3_nt: TGTGCCAGCAGCAAAGGACTAGCGGAAGAGACCCAGTACTTC
cdr3_aa: CASSKGLAEETQYF

j_call: TRBJ1-1
clone_size: few
v_call: TRBV30
d_call: TRBD1
cdr3_nt: TGTGCCTGGAGCCGTGACAGGGAGAACACTGAAGCTTTCTTT
cdr3_aa: CAWSRDRENTEAFF

j_call: TRBJ2-1
clone_size: NA
v_call: TRBV6-2/TRBV6-3
d_call: TRBD2
cdr3_nt: TGTGCCAGCAGTTACACACTAGCGGTTGACAATGAGCAGTTCTTC
cdr3_aa: CASSYTLAVDNEQFF

j_call: TRBJ2-1
clone_size: few
v_call: TRBV3-1
d_call: TRBD2
cdr3_nt: TGTGCCAGCAGCTCACGGGGACTAGCGGGAGCCCGGAGCTCCTACAATGAGCAGTTCTTC
cdr3_aa: CASSSRGLAGARSSYNEQFF

j_call: TRBJ2-1
clone_size: NA
v_call: TRBV6-1
d_call: TRBD2
cdr3_nt: TGTGCCAGCAGTTTAGCGGGATGGGGGAGCAATGAGCAGTTCTTC
cdr3_aa: CASSLAGWGSNEQFF

j_call: TRBJ2-1
clone_size: few
v_call: TRBV9
d_call: NA
cdr3_nt: TGTGCCAGCAGCATTCGGACATTCGGTGAGCAGTTCTTC
cdr3_aa: CASSIRTFGEQFF

j_call: TRBJ2-1
clone_size: NA
v_call: TRBV4-3
d_call: NA
cdr3_nt: TGCGCCAGCAGCCAAGAAAAAGGGGGTGTTGATGAGCGGTTCTTC
cdr3_aa: CASSQEKGGVDERFF